Shown below are 32 T cell receptor beta chains from a single sample sequenced in a study of identical twins (dated by TCRdb to the mid-2010s). The receptor library was made with 5' RACE. Sequencing instrument: Illumina HiSeq 2000. TCRdb reprocessing: public reads trimmed at Q25 with fastp, clones called with MiXCR, in-frame beta chains kept. Entries that share a CDR3 protein sequence are merged under the most common genes and DNA. The table for this sample lists roughly 1.6 million distinct CDR3 sequences; more than 30% of them were counted only once. The ten largest clones add up to 0.25% to 0.3% of the sample. The sequencing sample was made of cord blood. These receptors were collected from a newborn girl in good health.

The rearrangement links TRBV3-1 to TRBJ1-2; D call uncertain. Trimming pared 1 base from V and 3 bases from J, leaving 15 bases between. Germline loops: CDR1 LGHDT, CDR2 YNNKEL (reference sequence). CDR3 size: 16 residues. CDR3 nucleotide sequence: TGTGCCAGCAGCCAAGTTAGTAAGAGGACCCACTATGGCTACACCTTC. Translating it yields CASSQVSKRTHYGYTF.

This clonotype was seen a handful of times. The chain joins TRBV5-1 to TRBJ1-4; 10 nucleotides line up with TRBD1. The V gene end was trimmed by 3 bases and the J gene end by 8 bases; junction bases not matched to a gene: 10. The CDR3 is 16 amino acids. Germline-derived CDR1 and CDR2 are SGHRS and YFSETQ. In DNA, the CDR3 is TGCGCCAGCAGCTACGGACAGGGGGAGGTTTGGGAAAAACTGTTTTTT. It specifies CASSYGQGEVWEKLFF.

This chain uses TRBV13 with TRBJ2-5; TRBD2 is a possible D gene (5 bases). The J call may be mistaken, given a closer DNA end match to TRBJ2-7. Germline CDR1 reads PRHDT; CDR2 reads FYEKMQ (reference sequence). This CDR3 is built from 17 residues. The chain's CDR3 is CASSSLGVNRDSYEQYF. The CDR3 DNA reads as TGTGCCAGCAGCTCCTTAGGCGTCAACCGGGACTCCTACGAGCAGTACTTC.

The chain recombines TRBV3-1 with TRBJ2-7; D uncertain. V was clipped by 1 base and J by 10 bases, with 11 bases between them. Germline V CDR1 and CDR2: LGHDT, YNNKEL (reference sequence). CDR3 length equals 12 residues. The CDR3 is CASSQGSSGQYF. The CDR3 DNA sequence: TGTGCCAGCAGCCAAGGCTCCTCGGGCCAGTACTTC.

Only a few counts were recorded for this clonotype. The chain combines TRBV10-3 with TRBJ2-5, with 9 bases identical to TRBD2. Germline values: CDR1 ENHRY, CDR2 SYGVKD. J was trimmed by 11 bases and V by 4 bases; bases with no gene match: 8. The CDR3 is made up of 13 amino acids. CDR3 sequence reads: CAISVRLAEEQYF. CDR3 bases: TGTGCCATCAGTGTGAGACTAGCGGAGGAGCAGTACTTC.

Points on this clonotype: Its ends do not fully match the called genes, so a read error is possible. V gene TRBV6-1 combines with J gene TRBJ1-2; D may be TRBD1 (6 bases). This CDR3 comprises 14 residues. Germline V gene lookup returns CDR1 MNHNS and CDR2 SASEGT. CDR3 region: CASSDEDRDYGYTF. The CDR3 DNA reads as TGCGCCAGCAGTGATGAGGACAGAGACTATGGCTACACCTTC.

The genes are TRBV7-6 and TRBJ1-1, with D maybe TRBD1 (5 bases). In germline, CDR1 is SGHVS, CDR2 FNYEAQ. The CDR3 consists of 15 residues. V gave up 3 bases and J gave up 1 base, with 12 bases separating them. CDR3 sequence reads: CASSLRGGKNTEAFF. CDR3 coding DNA: TGTGCCAGCAGCTTGAGGGGAGGGAAGAACACTGAAGCTTTCTTT.

This chain joins TRBV3-1 and TRBJ2-1, with 9 bases lining up with TRBD2. The trim removed 5 bases at V and 11 bases at J, leaving 7 bases unmatched. Per the germline V gene, CDR1 is LGHDT and CDR2 is YNNKEL (reference sequence). There are 13 residues in the CDR3. CDR3 bases: TGTGCCAGCAGCTCAGGACTAGCGAATAAGCAGTTCTTC. It specifies CASSSGLANKQFF.

The sample holds a few counts of this clonotype. The chain employs TRBV2 and TRBJ1-6; the match to TRBD1 covers 7 bases. Germline CDR1 and CDR2: SNHLY and FYNNEI. The CDR3 loop spans 16 amino acids. J lost 10 bases, V lost 6 bases, and 15 bases had no gene match. The CDR3 DNA follows: TGTGCCAGCAGCGCCAACCCCGACAGGGACTGGTCACCCCTCCACTTT. Its translation is CASSANPDRDWSPLHF.

The chain has TRBV6-2 or TRBV6-3 and TRBJ2-1, with 7 positions matching TRBD2. V trimming: 7 bases; J trimming: 4 bases; junction bases outside the gene matches: 10. This CDR3 region has 15 residues. Germline values: CDR1 MNHEY, CDR2 SVGEGT. The DNA of the CDR3 is TGTGCCAGCACCAAGTCAGCGGGATCATACAATGAGCAGTTCTTC. Protein product: CASTKSAGSYNEQFF.

This clonotype turned up a few times. The rearrangement links TRBV20-1 to TRBJ2-3, with TRBD1 matching over 7 bases. J was trimmed by 2 bases and V by 5 bases; bases with no gene match: 7. The length of the CDR3 is 14 residues. CDR1 is DFQATT and CDR2 is SNEGSKA in the germline V gene (reference sequence). For the CDR3, the DNA is TGCAGTGCTGTTGGACAGGCAACCACAGATACGCAGTATTTT. Its protein product is CSAVGQATTDTQYF.

The table lists this clonotype with a count of one. V and J are TRBV5-1 and TRBJ2-2; 8 bases are a match to TRBD2. The CDR3 runs 15 residues. Trimming at V came to 4 bases and at J to 0 bases, leaving 2 bases not matched to a gene. Germline CDR1 and CDR2: SGHRS and YFSETQ. The CDR3, as DNA: TGCGCCAGCAGCGTTAGCGGGGCGAACACCGGGGAGCTGTTTTTT. This encodes CASSVSGANTGELFF.

The genes are TRBV5-6 and TRBJ2-5; 7 positions match TRBD1. There are 15 residues in the CDR3. Germline trimming cut 2 bases from V and 1 base from J; bases unmatched to any gene: 5. Germline V lookup: CDR1 SGHDT, CDR2 YYEEEE. CDR3 DNA: TGTGCCAGCAGCTTTGGGTGGGACAGCCAAGAGACCCAGTACTTC. This sequence encodes CASSFGWDSQETQYF.

This clonotype has only a few counts. This chain connects TRBV7-2 to TRBJ2-1, with D possibly matching TRBD2 (6 bases). V was shortened by 4 bases and J by 10 bases, with 20 bases between the two germline ends. Per the germline V gene, CDR1 is SGHTA and CDR2 is FQGNSA. The CDR3 contains 15 residues. The CDR3, as DNA: TGTGCCAGCAGCTCAGGAGGCGCGGGAAGGTACGAGCAGTTCTTC. Its translation: CASSSGGAGRYEQFF.

This clonotype was detected a few times. V usage is TRBV20-1 and J usage is TRBJ2-5, with D maybe TRBD1 (5 bases). Trimming left V 1 base short and J 4 bases short, with 10 bases between. In germline, CDR1 is DFQATT, CDR2 SNEGSKA (reference sequence). This CDR3 region has 13 residues. The CDR3 here is CSARGTHLETQYF. In DNA, the CDR3 is TGCAGTGCTAGAGGGACACATTTAGAGACCCAGTACTTC.

Only a few counts were recorded for this clonotype. The chain joins TRBV5-1 to TRBJ1-5, with a tentative D call TRBD1 (5 bases). The CDR3 loop spans 14 amino acids. V was cut by 3 bases and J by 4 bases, with 11 bases left in between. CDR1 and CDR2 (germline): SGHRS, YFSETQ. CDR3 loop: CASSYQGGNQPQHF. The CDR3 nucleotides are TGCGCCAGCAGCTATCAGGGAGGGAATCAGCCCCAGCATTTT.

This rearrangement joins TRBV24-1 to TRBJ1-1; no clear D. V dropped 4 bases and J dropped 1 base, with 6 bases sitting between them. The CDR3 is 13 amino acids. From germline, CDR1 is KGHDR and CDR2 SFDVKD. The DNA for the CDR3 is TGTGCCACCAGTGAGGGGAAGAACACTGAAGCTTTCTTT. It specifies CATSEGKNTEAFF.

This clonotype was found a few times. The V gene is TRBV29-1, the J gene TRBJ2-7; 11 nucleotides align to TRBD2. The CDR3 is 14 amino acids. Per germline, CDR1 SQVTM and CDR2 ANQGSEA. The V segment lost 3 bases and the J segment 3 bases; nucleotides outside the gene matches: 4. Here the CDR3 DNA reads TGCAGCGTTGAGCCCACTAGCGGGAGCTACGAGCAGTACTTC. The encoded protein is CSVEPTSGSYEQYF.

The rearrangement links TRBV4-2 to TRBJ2-1; D perhaps matches TRBD2 (6 bases). V was shortened by 8 bases and J by 6 bases, with 20 bases between the two germline ends. Germline values: CDR1 LGHNA, CDR2 YNFKEQ. This CDR3 has 15 residues. The CDR3 sequence: CASGDLREWGNEQFF. CDR3 DNA sequence: TGTGCCAGCGGAGACCTTCGGGAGTGGGGCAATGAGCAGTTCTTC.

This clonotype has a handful of counts. The chain employs TRBV28 and TRBJ1-6; D gene unclear. V was cut by 6 bases and J by 4 bases, with 19 bases left in between. CDR3 length equals 17 residues. Germline V gene lookup returns CDR1 MDHEN and CDR2 SYDVKM. Written as DNA, the CDR3 is TGTGCCAGCAGGATGACAAGCGCTCTTTCGTATAATTCACCCCTCCACTTT. It translates to CASRMTSALSYNSPLHF.

In this sample, this clonotype turned up many times. The chain couples TRBV29-1 to TRBJ1-2; D not resolved. CDR1 and CDR2 (germline): SQVTM, ANQGSEA. CDR3 size: 13 residues. Trimming stripped 4 bases from V and 4 bases from J, with 13 bases between. CDR3 region: CSVVQLFTYGYTF. The CDR3 nucleotides are TGCAGCGTTGTACAGCTATTCACCTATGGCTACACCTTC.

Turning to this clonotype: This clone may be a read error of a much larger clone one base away. This sequence joins TRBV10-3 and TRBJ2-1; TRBD1 might be the D (6 bases). The J call is in doubt because the DNA end fits TRBJ2-7 better. Per the germline V gene, CDR1 is ENHRY and CDR2 is SYGVKD. CDR3 length: 13 residues. The CDR3 spells CAIRDSSYNEQYF. CDR3 in DNA: TGTGCCATCAGGGACAGCTCCTACAATGAGCAGTACTTC.

The chain's CDR3 is CASSWQGIRETQYF. The CDR3 DNA is TGTGCCAGCAGCTGGCAGGGAATCAGGGAGACCCAGTACTTC. The chain joins TRBV7-2 to TRBJ2-5; D is perhaps TRBD1 (5 bases). V lost 4 bases and J 5 bases, leaving 14 bases between the germline ends. Germline V gene data show CDR1 as SGHTA and CDR2 as FQGNSA. This CDR3 contains 14 residues.

This clonotype has a handful of counts. V gene TRBV7-2 combines with J gene TRBJ2-3; no firm D call. The V end lost 0 bases, the J end lost 5 bases, and 6 bases lay between the germline ends. The germline gives CDR1 SGHTA, CDR2 FQGNSA. The CDR3 is 13 amino acids. CDR3 sequence reads: CASSLAQKDTQYF. DNA of the CDR3: TGTGCCAGCAGCTTAGCGCAGAAAGATACGCAGTATTTT.

The chain is built from TRBV5-1 and TRBJ2-1; 8 bases are a match to TRBD2. The J call may be mistaken, given a closer DNA end match to TRBJ2-7. This CDR3 comprises 16 residues. CDR1 and CDR2 (germline): SGHRS, YFSETQ. This CDR3 is CASSLRTSQTYNEQYF. The CDR3 DNA sequence: TGCGCCAGCAGCCTGAGGACTAGCCAAACCTACAATGAGCAGTACTTC.

With regard to this clonotype: Compared with germline, one end of the junction differs, possibly owing to a read error. This chain joins TRBV28 and TRBJ2-1, with 9 bases that match TRBD2. The germline CDR1 and CDR2 sequences are MDHEN and SYDVKM. The CDR3 spans 16 residues. CDR3 DNA: TGTGCCAGCAGTTCGATCGCGGGAGGGGAATACAATGAGCAGTCCTTC. It codes for CASSSIAGGEYNEQSF.

Of note for this clonotype: The junction differs from germline at one of its ends, possibly a read error. The rearrangement links TRBV28 to TRBJ2-4; D may match TRBD1 or TRBD2 (5 bases each). The J call may be faulty, since TRBJ2-7 better matches the DNA end. Germline assignment: CDR1 MDHEN and CDR2 SYDVKM. The CDR3 totals 14 residues. DNA of the CDR3: TGTGCCAGCAGCTTATGGGGGATCTTCTACGAGCAGTACTTC. It codes for CASSLWGIFYEQYF.

The chain has TRBV24-1 and TRBJ2-7, with 9 bases matching TRBD1. The germline gives CDR1 KGHDR, CDR2 SFDVKD. V lost 3 bases and J lost 2; bases outside the gene matches: 4. The CDR3 sequence is 15 residues long. DNA of the CDR3: TGTGCCACCAGTGATGCCAGGGACAGGGCCTACGAGCAGTACTTC. It yields the protein CATSDARDRAYEQYF.

This chain joins TRBV6-1 and TRBJ2-5; 8 positions match TRBD1. CDR1 and CDR2 from the germline V gene are MNHNS and SASEGT. CDR3 length: 12 amino acids. With 8 bases clipped from V and 9 bases from J, the junction kept 8 bases outside the gene matches. This CDR3 reads CASAGGNQPQYF. DNA for the CDR3: TGTGCCAGCGCAGGGGGCAATCAGCCCCAGTACTTC.

This clonotype showed up just once. Just one base apart from a much larger clone, this may be a read error. The gene calls are TRBV29-1 and TRBJ2-5; D unresolved. Per the germline V gene, CDR1 is SQVTM and CDR2 is ANQGSEA. This CDR3 is built from 14 residues. Trimming took off 3 bases at V and 11 bases at J, with 22 bases between the two ends. The chain's CDR3 is CSVDLDGMNNEQYF. CDR3 sequence (DNA): TGCAGCGTTGACCTGGACGGAATGAACAATGAGCAGTACTTC.

This chain connects TRBV30 to TRBJ2-7; D remains ambiguous. Trimming cost V 0 bases and J 1 base, with 13 bases left between them. This CDR3 is built from 15 residues. Looked up from germline, CDR1 is GTSNPN and CDR2 is SVGIG (reference sequence). DNA for the CDR3: TGTGCCTGGAGTGTACCAGAGGAACGATCCTACGAGCAGTACTTC. Translated, it gives CAWSVPEERSYEQYF.

This clonotype was seen more than once but under ten times. The CDR3, as DNA: TGCGCCAGCAGCTTGGTGGGTAGCGTCTACAATGAGCAGTTCTTC. Protein product: CASSLVGSVYNEQFF. The chain joins TRBV5-1 to TRBJ2-1, with D perhaps matching TRBD2 (5 bases). Germline loops: CDR1 SGHRS, CDR2 YFSETQ. V dropped 0 bases and J dropped 3 bases, with 10 bases sitting between them. The CDR3 runs to 15 residues.